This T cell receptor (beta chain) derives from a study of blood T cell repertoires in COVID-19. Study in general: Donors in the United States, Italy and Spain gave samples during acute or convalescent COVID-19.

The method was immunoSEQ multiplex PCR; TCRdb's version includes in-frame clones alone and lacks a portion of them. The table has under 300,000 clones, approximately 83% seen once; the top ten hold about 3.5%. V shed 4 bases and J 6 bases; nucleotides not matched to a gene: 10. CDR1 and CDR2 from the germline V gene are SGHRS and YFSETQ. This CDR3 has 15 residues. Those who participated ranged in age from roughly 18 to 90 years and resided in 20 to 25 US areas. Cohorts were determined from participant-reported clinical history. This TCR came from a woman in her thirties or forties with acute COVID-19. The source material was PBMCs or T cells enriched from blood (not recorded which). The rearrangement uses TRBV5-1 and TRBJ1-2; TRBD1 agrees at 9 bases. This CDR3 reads CASSNVGQGIDGYTF. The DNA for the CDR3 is TGCGCCAGCAGCAACGTAGGACAGGGGATTGATGGCTACACCTTC.